These T cell receptor beta chains were read from a single sample in a study of patients and donors after allogeneic stem cell transplantation. TCRdb fed the RT-PCR reads into MiXCR, producing one record per CDR3 protein. Of some 880,000 distinct CDR3 sequences in the sample, approximately 19% were seen once. The specimen was blood, either unsorted or a sorted T cell fraction (not recorded which). The receptors shown here come from a human donor who was either an allogeneic HSCT recipient or a stem cell or donor lymphocyte infusion donor (not recorded which). It is not recorded whose cells these are; they may come from a transplant donor. CDR3s leave out the opening cysteine and the closing phenylalanine or tryptophan.

J | V | CDR3
TRBJ1-2 | TRBV9 | ASSVVGRGIA
TRBJ1-5 | TRBV19 | ASRQGSQQPQH
TRBJ1-6 | TRBV12-3/TRBV12-4 | ASSYLIGGYNSPLH
TRBJ2-3 | TRBV12-3/TRBV12-4 | ASSSRGTDTQY
TRBJ1-2 | TRBV28 | ASSLGPQGTYGYT
TRBJ1-2 | TRBV20-1 | SAVQGAKNYGYT
TRBJ2-2 | TRBV29-1 | SVKKLDRGATGELF
TRBJ1-1 | TRBV29-1 | STTTDGNTEAF
TRBJ2-3 | TRBV20-1 | SAPPGSTDTQY
TRBJ1-1 | TRBV7-2 | ASSSDRGHIRTEAF
TRBJ2-7 | TRBV20-1 | SASGTDFPYEQY
TRBJ2-1 | TRBV29-1 | SVEGTGDLSYNEQF
TRBJ2-1 | TRBV3-1 | ASSQVRGWGYNEQF